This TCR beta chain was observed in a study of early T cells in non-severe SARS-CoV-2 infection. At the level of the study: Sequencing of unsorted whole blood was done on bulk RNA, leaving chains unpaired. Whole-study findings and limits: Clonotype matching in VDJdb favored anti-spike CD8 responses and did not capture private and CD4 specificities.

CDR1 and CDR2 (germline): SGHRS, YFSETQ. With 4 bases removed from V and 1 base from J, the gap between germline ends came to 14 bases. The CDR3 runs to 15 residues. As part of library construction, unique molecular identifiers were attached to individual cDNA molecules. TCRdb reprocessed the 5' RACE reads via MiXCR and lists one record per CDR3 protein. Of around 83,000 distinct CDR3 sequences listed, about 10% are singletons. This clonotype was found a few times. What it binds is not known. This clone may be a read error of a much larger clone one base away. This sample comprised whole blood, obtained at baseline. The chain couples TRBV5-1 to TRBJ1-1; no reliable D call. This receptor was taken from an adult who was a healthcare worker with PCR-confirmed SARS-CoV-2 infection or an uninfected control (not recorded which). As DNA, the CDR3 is TGCGCCAGCAGCGTGGAGCCCACCCCGAACACTGAAGCTTTCTTT. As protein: CASSVEPTPNTEAFF.